This T cell receptor (beta chain) originates from a study of shared clonotypes between healthy human individuals (dated by TCRdb to 2019 to 2021). Regarding the research as a whole: The cohort included three men and a couple of women between 18 and 49 years of age. For each donor, CD4 naive and CD4 memory were each given three plates, CD8 naive was given two plates, and CD8 memory was given one plate. The study deeply sequenced blood TCR repertoires of several healthy adults to estimate repertoire size and the extent of clonotype sharing between individuals. Different laboratories and diverse techniques were used to prepare libraries and sequence TCR repertoires, to increase sequencing depth and limit assay-specific biases. Leukapheresis yielded between about 0.9 and 9.5 billion PBMCs per donor. Study-wide conclusions, independent of this receptor: Even with the large sequencing depth, rarefaction of the sorted-subset datasets indicated that sequencing was incomplete. Because the study included only a small number of donors, the genetic and exposure-history diversity represented was limited. Only blood was sampled, and tissue TCR repertoires likely differ from those in blood. Pairwise subsampling led to the expectation that sequencing depth would affect the degree of clonotype sharing among donors. Around 5% of naive CD4, roughly 3.6% of naive CD8, roughly 2.4% of memory CD4, and around 0.42% of memory CD8 clonotypes were shared across several donors. Compared with non-shared clonotypes, the clonotypes found in all four sorted-subset donors had higher generation probabilities. Naive subsets generally had larger estimated clonotype richness than memory subsets.

Using the deep immunoSEQ assay, multiplex PCR amplified TCR CDR3 regions from genomic DNA. Genomic DNA extracted from each cell subset was distributed evenly over all wells of several immunoSEQ 96-well plates, and each plate served as one replicate. Each replicate PCR for sorted subsets received 200 ng genomic DNA, equal to roughly 33,000 T cell genomes. Purified libraries were quantified with a Qubit 3.0 fluorometer, sized on a Bioanalyzer 2100, and re-quantified with the KAPA Library Quantification kit. Every immunoSEQ 96-well plate was sequenced on a dedicated single-read 150-cycle Illumina NextSeq 550 flow cell. Under the source paper's analysis protocol: Because only junctional sequences without quality scores were contained in the immunoSEQ output, filtering matching that applied to full-length reads could not be performed. Sequences were annotated with PyIR, a Python wrapper for IgBLAST v1.9, and V/J genes and CDR3 were assigned using IMGT germline references. Reads were removed for weak V/J assignments (E-value above 1e-6), missing CDR3, stop codons, out-of-frame junctions, or ambiguous translated residues. V3J clonotypes were defined as sequences sharing an identical inferred V gene, J gene, and CDR3 amino acid sequence. Percentage overlap between repertoires was computed as shared unique clonotypes divided by the size of the smaller repertoire. Richness of each repertoire was evaluated using RTK rarefaction, the Chao1 estimator, and Recon v2.1 estimates of unobserved clonotypes. For all TCRbeta clonotypes obtained by the gDNA method from several donors, generation probabilities were computed with OLGA. TCRdb re-hosts the immuneACCESS table, in-frame sequences only. Its copies lack some clones; in the studies checked, an unresolved V gene accounts for under half of them, and the cause for the rest is not known. V and J calls and clone size are given by that table; D and trimming were obtained from the DNA. The sample yields roughly 1,800,000 clones; over 85% were counted once. The ten most abundant clones make up 1% to 1.5% of the sample.

On this clone itself: The specificity of this receptor is unknown. No per-base quality is available; no much larger clone lies one base away.

For the CD8 naive samples, CD45RO-negative cells were positively selected for CCR7, yielding a CD45RA+CCR7+ population from which TemRA cells were excluded. Donors were healthy HIV-negative adults with no recently reported acute infections or vaccinations. Every donor was a Caucasian adult residing in Nashville, Tennessee, USA. Blood was obtained by leukapheresis, after which PBMCs were separated by Ficoll-Histopaque density gradient centrifugation and cryopreserved in liquid nitrogen vapor phase. Analytical flow cytometry was used to check the purity and quantity of every magnetically sorted T cell population. From each sorted fraction, genomic DNA was isolated and quantified by UV absorbance on a Nanodrop 2000c. Sequences PRHDT (CDR1) and FYEKMQ (CDR2) are obtained from the germline V gene (reference sequence). Cut back by 6 bases and 1 base, the V and J ends lie 8 bases apart. The CDR3, cysteine through phenylalanine, is 13 amino acids long. Only CDR3 DNA is held: 39 bases, read in frame from base 1.

The clonotype originates from a man in his late teens or twenties in good health. The V and J segments used are TRBV13 and TRBJ2-3; a tentative D call is TRBD2 (6 bases match). The sample was naive CD8+ T cells sorted from blood. In the paper's terms, the cell subset or site label means: CD45RA+CCR7+. The encoded CDR3 is CASRASGTDTQYF. The nucleotide sequence reads TGTGCCAGCAGGGCTAGCGGCACAGATACGCAGTATTTT.